A selection of T cell receptor beta chains follows, all from one sample in a study of cytomegalovirus exposure and HLA in healthy donors. Generated by immunoSEQ multiplex PCR, the TCRdb table keeps only in-frame clones and is missing some. The profile shows around 80,000 clones, around 76% of them singletons. Source material: PBMCs. The receptors shown here come from a man aged 18 to 30 in good health and CMV-seropositive. Both conserved end residues are part of each CDR3.

len	v_gene	j_gene	CDR3aa
14	TRBV9	TRBJ2-5	CASSALGEGETQYF
15	TRBV4-2	TRBJ1-4	CASSRRTGAGEKLFF
15	TRBV5-1	TRBJ1-5	CASSPGQGSAQPQHF
16	TRBV6-5	TRBJ2-1	CASSYRGLAGLNEQFF
15	TRBV2	TRBJ2-7	CASSDLGTVPNEQYF
14	TRBV2	TRBJ1-2	CASSYSSPSYGYTF
14	TRBV9	TRBJ1-2	CASSVGGNNYGYTF
15	TRBV11-2	TRBJ2-2	CASSLQRQDTGELFF
13	TRBV4-1	TRBJ2-3	CASSQAGTDTQYF
13	TRBV19	TRBJ1-1	CASGPFRNTEAFF
13	TRBV19	TRBJ2-1	CASSIGLGSEQFF
14	TRBV2	TRBJ2-2	CASRRLLNTGELFF
13	TRBV10-3	TRBJ2-5	CATSPAADETQYF
11	TRBV20-1	TRBJ1-1	CRVRGNTEAFF
15	TRBV6-1	TRBJ2-7	CASSEPLATDYEQYF
14	TRBV4-1	TRBJ2-4	CASSLRQGGNIQYF
13	TRBV19	TRBJ2-7	CATRGQGYLEQYF
16	TRBV25-1	TRBJ2-5	CASSESGSFRQETQYF
12	TRBV13	TRBJ2-5	CASSLSFETQYF
14	TRBV6-1	TRBJ1-5	CASSPQGRSQPQHF
14	TRBV5-4	TRBJ2-7	CASSRGGETYEQYF
13	TRBV9	TRBJ1-2	CASSSGGNYGYTF
16	TRBV5-6	TRBJ2-1	CASSPIAGAGYNEQFF
13	TRBV5-6	TRBJ1-5	CASSLVRVQPQHF
13	TRBV19	TRBJ2-7	CASSVGTFYEQYF
17	TRBV4-2	TRBJ2-1	CASSQGWVGTSIYEQFF
14	TRBV10-3	TRBJ1-1	CAISEYGGNTEAFF
17	TRBV28	TRBJ2-5	CASSLGGRSLSRETQYF
14	TRBV29-1	TRBJ2-1	CSVEKASGSYEQFF
14	TRBV7-6	TRBJ2-2	CASTPSGRTGELFF
15	TRBV18	TRBJ2-3	CASSPPSLGGDTQYF
14	TRBV28	TRBJ1-2	CASTKPGGTIRHTF
15	TRBV7-6	TRBJ1-1	CASSEDRGLNTEAFF
14	TRBV7-3	TRBJ2-1	CASSPAGGENEQFF
14	TRBV5-1	TRBJ2-7	CASSLQGANDEQYF
16	TRBV11-2	TRBJ2-6	CASSHERASGANVLTF
15	TRBV7-7	TRBJ2-5	CASSRIAGGQETQYF
16	TRBV6-5	TRBJ2-5	CASSYKRTGYQETQYF
13	TRBV29-1	TRBJ1-1	CSVGTSLNTEAFF
15	TRBV5-4	TRBJ2-7	CASSSYLQVPDEQYF
15	TRBV6-1	TRBJ1-5	CASLKPTGEDQPQHF
15	TRBV11-3	TRBJ2-3	CASSLASSTTDTQYF
12	TRBV29-1	TRBJ1-2	CSVGQGAYGYTF
14	TRBV27	TRBJ2-3	CASRGRSSTDTQYF
14	TRBV4-1	TRBJ2-7	CASSQLRSSYEQYF
14	TRBV6-5	TRBJ2-1	CASSSPLVPNEQFF
14	TRBV7-9	TRBJ1-3	CASSYNRGGNTIYF
14	TRBV4-2	TRBJ1-2	CASSQDQVDYGYTF
14	TRBV2	TRBJ2-7	CASTRSSGLDEQYF
16	TRBV4-1	TRBJ2-7	CASSQPAGQGSYEQYF